This entry lists 32 T cell receptor beta chains sequenced from one sample in a study of T-cell reconstitution after alpha-beta-depleted transplantation in children. Unique molecular identifiers were incorporated when the TCRbeta library was constructed. TCRdb fed the PCR reads into MiXCR, producing one record per CDR3 protein. The sample consists of 230,000 or so distinct CDR3 sequences, 9.7% of them appearing once. The sequences come from PBMCs from the stem cell graft donor, collected from the stem cell graft. All receptors derive from a human donor who donated a stem cell graft to a child with SCID.

At least ten counts were recorded for this clonotype. The CDR3 DNA follows: TGTGCCAGCTCACGGGGCACCGAAACTAATGAAAAACTGTTTTTT. Translation: CASSRGTETNEKLFF. The chain uses TRBV18 and TRBJ1-4, with D maybe TRBD1 (5 bases). CDR1 KGHSH and CDR2 LQKENI come from the germline V gene. The V end lost 4 bases, the J end lost 1 base, and 10 bases lay between the germline ends. The CDR3 runs to 15 residues.

This clonotype was found many times. This chain joins TRBV5-1 and TRBJ2-3; the match to TRBD2 covers 14 bases. Trimming took 3 bases from V and 4 from J; bases not matched to a gene: 10. The CDR3 sequence is 18 residues long. The germline gives CDR1 SGHRS, CDR2 YFSETQ. CDR3 sequence reads: CASSSGGLAGGLPDTQYF. DNA of the CDR3: TGCGCCAGCAGCTCAGGAGGACTAGCGGGGGGTCTCCCAGATACGCAGTATTTT.

This clonotype was seen at least ten times. The V gene is TRBV20-1, the J gene TRBJ2-5; the D gene is possibly TRBD1 (6 bases). This CDR3 has 14 residues. CDR1 is DFQATT and CDR2 is SNEGSKA in the germline V gene (reference sequence). V lost 2 bases, J lost 1 base, and 11 bases lay in between. CDR3 DNA sequence: TGCAGTGCTAGACTTCAGGGGTCCCAAGAGACCCAGTACTTC. As protein: CSARLQGSQETQYF.

This clonotype was seen many times. This chain uses TRBV28 with TRBJ2-7, with 8 bases that match TRBD2. Unmatched junction bases numbered 11, after V lost 7 bases and J lost 6 bases. CDR3 length: 14 amino acids. The germline V gene encodes CDR1 MDHEN and CDR2 SYDVKM. The CDR3 is CASTSGGVGFEQYF. In DNA, the CDR3 is TGTGCCAGCACCTCCGGGGGGGTCGGCTTCGAGCAGTACTTC.

This clonotype occurred many times. This chain uses TRBV3-1 with TRBJ2-5; D might be TRBD1 or TRBD2, each matching 5 bases. Germline loops: CDR1 LGHDT, CDR2 YNNKEL (reference sequence). The V gene lost 0 bases and the J gene lost 5 bases, with 13 bases spanning the gap. The CDR3 contains 15 residues. CDR3 loop: CASSQDGGGPETQYF. Written as DNA, the CDR3 is TGTGCCAGCAGCCAAGATGGTGGGGGTCCGGAGACCCAGTACTTC.

This clonotype was observed many times. The chain employs TRBV5-8 and TRBJ2-5; possibly TRBD1 or TRBD2 for D (5 bases each). Germline V gene lookup returns CDR1 SGHTS and CDR2 YDEGEE. The CDR3 runs 12 residues. The germline V and J ends were trimmed by 5 bases and 6 bases, with 11 bases remaining between them. CDR3 amino acids: CASSVEGKTQYF. Here the CDR3 DNA reads TGTGCCAGCAGTGTCGAGGGGAAGACCCAGTACTTC. Full variable domain (remainder filled in from reference TRBV5-8 and TRBJ2-5): EAGVTQSPTHLIKTRGQQATLRCSPISGHTSVYWYQQALGLGLQFLLWYDEGEERNRGNFPPRFSGRQFPNYSSELNVNALELEDSALYLCASSVEGKTQYFGPGTRLLVL.

This clonotype was recorded many times. V is TRBV7-6 and J is TRBJ1-1; the D is unclear. V was clipped by 4 bases and J by 5 bases, with 11 bases between them. Germline-derived CDR1 and CDR2 are SGHVS and FNYEAQ. The CDR3 has 13 amino acids. The CDR3 DNA sequence: TGTGCCAGCAGCTACCTCCCGGAAACTGAAGCTTTCTTT. As protein: CASSYLPETEAFF.

The table lists this clonotype with many counts. This sequence joins TRBV5-1 and TRBJ2-2; 8 bases fit TRBD1. Unmatched junction bases numbered 8, after V lost 6 bases and J lost 4 bases. Germline V CDR1 and CDR2: SGHRS, YFSETQ. The CDR3 extends over 15 amino acids. CDR3 sequence: CASTRTGQRTGELFF. The CDR3 nucleotides are TGCGCCAGCACCCGGACAGGGCAGCGCACCGGGGAGCTGTTTTTT.

This chain joins TRBV7-9 and TRBJ2-3; D uncertain. The V gene's germline CDR1 is SEHNR and CDR2 FQNEAQ (reference sequence). V was pared by 3 bases and J by 4 bases, with 8 bases between. The CDR3 loop spans 13 amino acids. The CDR3 nucleotides are TGTGCCAGCAGCTTGGTTAACCCAGATACGCAGTATTTT. Amino acid sequence: CASSLVNPDTQYF. The full variable domain, rest sourced from reference TRBV7-9 and TRBJ2-3, is DTGVSQNPRHKITKRGQNVTFRCDPISEHNRLYWYRQTLGQGPEFLTYFQNEAQLEKSRLLSDRFSAERPKGSFSTLEIQRTEQGDSAMYLCASSLVNPDTQYFGPGTRLTVL.

This clonotype was picked up many times. This sequence joins TRBV6-5 and TRBJ1-5, with a weak D call TRBD1 (5 bases). Per germline, CDR1 MNHEY and CDR2 SVGAGI. This CDR3 comprises 14 residues. V was pared by 6 bases and J by 2 bases, with 11 bases between. The CDR3: CASSRDSGNQPQHF. The CDR3, as DNA: TGTGCCAGCAGCCGTGACAGCGGCAATCAGCCCCAGCATTTT.

Many counts were recorded for this clonotype. V usage is TRBV12-3 or TRBV12-4 and J usage is TRBJ1-5, with D tentatively TRBD1 (5 bases). This CDR3 is built from 15 residues. The V and J ends lost 6 bases and 0 bases respectively, with 12 bases between them. The CDR3 DNA reads TGTGCCAGCAGCCCGGACACAATTAGCAATCAGCCCCAGCATTTT. Residues: CASSPDTISNQPQHF.

This clonotype was found many times. This chain uses TRBV20-1 with TRBJ2-7; 8 nucleotides match TRBD2. V lost 4 bases and J lost 3; bases outside the gene matches: 8. Germline CDR1 and CDR2: DFQATT and SNEGSKA (reference sequence). The CDR3 extends over 14 amino acids. CDR3 bases: TGCAGTGCTACCGGACGGGAGGGATACTACGAGCAGTACTTC. Translating gives CSATGREGYYEQYF.

V is TRBV3-1 and J is TRBJ2-5; D gene ambiguous. Germline values: CDR1 LGHDT, CDR2 YNNKEL (reference sequence). The V gene lost 0 bases and the J gene lost 1 base, with 15 bases spanning the gap. CDR3 length: 17 amino acids. For the CDR3, the DNA is TGTGCCAGCAGCCAAGACGTTCTGTTGACATTCCAAGAGACCCAGTACTTC. Its protein product is CASSQDVLLTFQETQYF.

This clonotype was counted ten times or more. The gene calls are TRBV7-9 and TRBJ2-7; 9 bases match TRBD1. Per the germline V gene, CDR1 is SEHNR and CDR2 is FQNEAQ (reference sequence). Germline trimming cut 5 bases from V and 3 bases from J; bases unmatched to any gene: 5. This CDR3 has 14 amino acids. The CDR3 bases are TGTGCCAGCAGCGCACAGGGGGCGAGCTACGAGCAGTACTTC. It specifies CASSAQGASYEQYF.

This clonotype was counted ten times or more. V is TRBV6-1 and J is TRBJ2-5; D perhaps matches TRBD2 (6 bases). The V end was cut by 2 bases, the J end by 4 bases, with 17 bases between. CDR1 MNHNS and CDR2 SASEGT come from the germline V gene. The CDR3 runs to 16 residues. CDR3 coding DNA: TGTGCCAGCAGTGAATTGCGGGGACCCTCACGAGAGACCCAGTACTTC. Translating gives CASSELRGPSRETQYF.

This clonotype occurred a few times. This rearrangement joins TRBV5-1 to TRBJ2-1, with 12 bases fitting TRBD2. The length of the CDR3 is 15 residues. The germline gives CDR1 SGHRS, CDR2 YFSETQ. Unmatched junction bases numbered 5, after V lost 4 bases and J lost 6 bases. CDR3 in amino acids: CASSPLAGGSNEQFF. CDR3 coding DNA: TGCGCCAGCAGCCCACTAGCGGGGGGAAGCAATGAGCAGTTCTTC.

This clonotype was seen ten or more times. The chain has TRBV12-3 or TRBV12-4 and TRBJ1-6, with 7 nucleotides matching TRBD1. The CDR3 loop spans 14 amino acids. Trimming cost V 7 bases and J 7 bases; bases outside gene matches: 7. This chain's CDR3 is CASTSTGRNSPLHF. In DNA form, the CDR3 reads TGTGCCAGCACCTCGACAGGGCGGAATTCACCCCTCCACTTT.

This chain links TRBV5-2 with TRBJ1-5; the D segment call TRBD1 is taken from the table without a DNA check. TRBV5-2 is tagged as a pseudogene. The CDR3 has 12 residues. The CDR3 region is CAMGPRNLSQHF. CDR3 DNA sequence: TGTGCCATGGGCCCCCGGAATCTGTCCCAGCATTTT.

This clonotype was seen repeatedly, ten times or more. V is TRBV9 and J is TRBJ2-2; perhaps D is TRBD1 or TRBD2 (5 bases each). This CDR3 region has 15 residues. Trimming cost V 4 bases and J 2 bases, with 12 bases left between them. Germline loops: CDR1 SGDLS, CDR2 YYNGEE. The CDR3 DNA follows: TGTGCCAGCAGCCCTATTGGGGGAAACACCGGGGAGCTGTTTTTT. This sequence encodes CASSPIGGNTGELFF.

This clonotype was recorded many times. The gene calls are TRBV20-1 and TRBJ2-5; TRBD2 might be the D (6 bases). The CDR3 extends over 14 amino acids. Trimming took 3 bases from V and 5 from J, leaving 16 bases between them. Germline lookup yields CDR1 DFQATT and CDR2 SNEGSKA (reference sequence). The CDR3, as DNA: TGCAGTGCTAGCCCCAGAGCGGGTGGCGAGACCCAGTACTTC. This encodes CSASPRAGGETQYF.

This clonotype was picked up many times. The chain joins TRBV18 to TRBJ1-1; D is perhaps TRBD1 (6 bases). Germline lookup yields CDR1 KGHSH and CDR2 LQKENI. The length of the CDR3 is 17 residues. V was cut by 1 base and J by 0 bases, with 15 bases left in between. The CDR3 sequence: CASSPLAPTGLNTEAFF. For the CDR3, the DNA is TGTGCCAGCTCACCACTCGCGCCCACAGGGTTGAACACTGAAGCTTTCTTT.

The chain employs TRBV5-1 and TRBJ2-7; D is ambiguous. There are 15 residues in the CDR3. Germline CDR1 and CDR2: SGHRS and YFSETQ. Trimming cost V 3 bases and J 1 base, with 14 bases left between them. The CDR3 DNA sequence: TGCGCCAGCAGCTCCGGAGTGGTTGGGTCCTACGAGCAGTACTTC. This codes for CASSSGVVGSYEQYF.

This clonotype was recorded many times. The CDR3 reads CSARVGQLYGYTF. The CDR3 bases are TGCAGTGCTAGAGTGGGACAGCTTTATGGCTACACCTTC. The rearrangement links TRBV20-1 to TRBJ1-2; 7 bases match TRBD1. V was pared by 1 base and J by 5 bases, with 4 bases of the junction left unmatched. This CDR3 region has 13 residues. Germline V lookup: CDR1 DFQATT, CDR2 SNEGSKA (reference sequence).

V gene TRBV11-2 combines with J gene TRBJ2-7, with TRBD1 as a possible D gene (7 bases). The CDR3 has 14 amino acids. Germline lookup yields CDR1 SGHAT and CDR2 FQNNGV. Between the trimmed V and J ends, which lost 5 bases and 6 bases, there was a span of 17 bases. In DNA form, the CDR3 reads TGTGCCAGCAGCCCCCACCGACAGGGAGGCGAGCAGTACTTC. It codes for CASSPHRQGGEQYF.

This clonotype was counted only a few times. The chain links TRBV20-1 to TRBJ2-1, with TRBD1 identical over 9 bases. Germline V lookup: CDR1 DFQATT, CDR2 SNEGSKA (reference sequence). The CDR3 has 18 amino acids. The CDR3 bases are TGCTGTGGTGTACCGGGACAGGGACCATCCTCCATTACCGATGAGCAGTTCTTC. This translates into CCGVPGQGPSSITDEQFF.

This clonotype has a handful of counts. For the CDR3, the DNA is TGTGCCAGCTCATCGCTTGGGACAGGACCCACAGATACGCAGTATTTT. Residues: CASSSLGTGPTDTQYF. The J gene is TRBJ2-3, the V gene TRBV18, with TRBD1 matching over 8 bases. The trim removed 5 bases at V and 2 bases at J, leaving 9 bases unmatched. The length of the CDR3 is 16 residues. Germline CDR1 is KGHSH and CDR2 is LQKENI.

This clonotype has a count of ten or more. The J gene is TRBJ2-5, the V gene TRBV4-2; TRBD2 matches at 10 bases. The CDR3 runs to 17 residues. J lost 4 bases, V lost 0 bases, and 8 bases had no gene match. Germline CDR1 and CDR2: LGHNA and YNFKEQ. CDR3 sequence (DNA): TGTGCCAGCAGCCAAGATCCCCAGCCTAGCGGGAGAGAGACCCAGTACTTC. This sequence encodes CASSQDPQPSGRETQYF.

This clonotype was seen ten or more times. The chain combines TRBV28 with TRBJ2-1, with D unclear. V lost 2 bases, J lost 8 bases, and 13 bases lay in between. The CDR3 totals 14 residues. The germline gives CDR1 MDHEN, CDR2 SYDVKM. In DNA, the CDR3 is TGTGCCAGCAGTTTACAGCAGTCTTGGGATGAGCAGTTCTTC. This encodes CASSLQQSWDEQFF.

This clonotype was detected many times. This chain joins TRBV4-2 and TRBJ2-6; D remains unclear. This CDR3 is built from 16 residues. Per germline, CDR1 LGHNA and CDR2 YNFKEQ. V lost 0 bases to trimming and J lost 0 bases, with 6 bases between them. CDR3 protein: CASSQDRRSGANVLTF. CDR3 nucleotide sequence: TGTGCCAGCAGCCAAGATAGGCGCTCTGGGGCCAACGTCCTGACTTTC.

This clonotype occurred many times. This chain joins TRBV29-1 and TRBJ2-2; perhaps TRBD2 as D (7 bases). The CDR3 is 14 amino acids. The V end lost 3 bases, the J end lost 4 bases, and 12 bases lay between the germline ends. The germline CDR1 and CDR2 sequences are SQVTM and ANQGSEA. DNA of the CDR3: TGCAGCGTTGATGGGGGGGCAGTCACCGGGGAGCTGTTTTTT. Residues: CSVDGGAVTGELFF.

This clonotype was seen at least ten times. This chain joins TRBV7-9 and TRBJ2-3; 11 nucleotides align to TRBD2. CDR1 SEHNR and CDR2 FQNEAQ come from the germline V gene (reference sequence). This CDR3 spans 16 amino acids. J gave up 2 bases and V 9 bases, and 10 bases lay outside the gene matches. The CDR3 sequence: CASRYLGLADTDTQYF. DNA for the CDR3: TGTGCCAGTCGGTACTTGGGACTAGCGGACACAGATACGCAGTATTTT.

The gene calls are TRBV28 and TRBJ2-7; D is possibly TRBD1 or TRBD2 (5 bases each). Germline assignment: CDR1 MDHEN and CDR2 SYDVKM. The V end lost 11 bases, the J end lost 6 bases, and 23 bases lay between the germline ends. The CDR3 has 14 residues. CDR3 DNA sequence: TGTGCCTCAGGCCCCGGGACGCTTCCCCGCGAGCAGTACTTC. Amino acid sequence: CASGPGTLPREQYF.